This TCR beta chain originates from a study of T cell responses to AZD1222 COVID-19 vaccine. Findings and caveats of the study: Only six people who got AZD1222 tested seropositive at baseline.

Second-dose timings of about 4 or about 12 weeks were pooled. For this clone: What it binds is not known.

TCRdb's copy holds only in-frame clones and misses some; the assay was immunoSEQ multiplex PCR. The sample lists about 140,000 clones; 80% to 95% were seen once. This receptor was identified in an adult who received the AZD1222 COVID-19 vaccine. The specimen comprised peripheral blood, sampled 28 days after the second AZD1222 dose.

The CDR3 region has the DNA TGTGCCAGCAGTTTGGTGTCGACAGGGTCTGGCGAGCAGTACTTC. Its translation is CASSLVSTGSGEQYF. This chain joins TRBV28 and TRBJ2-7, with TRBD1 matching over 7 bases. The ends lost 3 bases at V and 6 bases at J; junction bases unmatched: 11. The CDR3 loop spans 15 amino acids. The germline CDR1 and CDR2 sequences are MDHEN and SYDVKM.